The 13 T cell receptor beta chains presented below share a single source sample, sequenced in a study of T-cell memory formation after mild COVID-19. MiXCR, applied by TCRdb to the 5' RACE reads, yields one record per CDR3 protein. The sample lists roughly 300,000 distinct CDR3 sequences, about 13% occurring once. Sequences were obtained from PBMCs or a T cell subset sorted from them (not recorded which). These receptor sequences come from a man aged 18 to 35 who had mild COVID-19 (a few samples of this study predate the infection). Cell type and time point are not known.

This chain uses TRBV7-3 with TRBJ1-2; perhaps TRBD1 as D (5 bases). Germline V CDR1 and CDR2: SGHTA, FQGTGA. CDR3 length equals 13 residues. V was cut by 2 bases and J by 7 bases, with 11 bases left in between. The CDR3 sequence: CASSLLGLGGYTF. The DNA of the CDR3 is TGTGCCAGCAGCTTATTGGGGCTGGGTGGCTACACCTTC.

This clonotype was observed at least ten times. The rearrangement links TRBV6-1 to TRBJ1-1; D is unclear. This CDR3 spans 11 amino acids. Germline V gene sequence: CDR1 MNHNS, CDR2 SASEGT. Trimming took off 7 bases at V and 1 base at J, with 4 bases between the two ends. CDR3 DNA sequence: TGTGCCAGCAAGGAGAACACTGAAGCTTTCTTT. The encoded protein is CASKENTEAFF.

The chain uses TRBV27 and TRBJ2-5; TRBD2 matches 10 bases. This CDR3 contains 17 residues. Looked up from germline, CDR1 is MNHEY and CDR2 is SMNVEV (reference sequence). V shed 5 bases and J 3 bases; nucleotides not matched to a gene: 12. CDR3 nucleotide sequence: TGTGCCAGCAGTGTTCTAGCGGGGGCCGGGGTGGAAGAGACCCAGTACTTC. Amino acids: CASSVLAGAGVEETQYF.

The CDR3 DNA is TGCAGTGCTAGGCGGGTTTCCTACAATGAGCAGTTCTTC. This encodes CSARRVSYNEQFF. The rearrangement joins TRBV20-1 to TRBJ2-1; maybe TRBD2 (5 bases). Between the trimmed V and J ends, which lost 3 bases and 1 base, there was a span of 7 bases. CDR1 is DFQATT and CDR2 is SNEGSKA in the germline V gene (reference sequence). This CDR3 has 13 amino acids.

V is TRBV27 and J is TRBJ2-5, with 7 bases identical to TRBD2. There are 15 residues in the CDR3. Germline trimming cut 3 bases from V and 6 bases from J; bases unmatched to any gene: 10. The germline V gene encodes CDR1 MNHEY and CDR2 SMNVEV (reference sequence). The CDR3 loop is CASSFSSGGLKTQYF. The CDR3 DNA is TGTGCCAGCAGTTTTTCTAGCGGCGGTTTGAAGACCCAGTACTTC.

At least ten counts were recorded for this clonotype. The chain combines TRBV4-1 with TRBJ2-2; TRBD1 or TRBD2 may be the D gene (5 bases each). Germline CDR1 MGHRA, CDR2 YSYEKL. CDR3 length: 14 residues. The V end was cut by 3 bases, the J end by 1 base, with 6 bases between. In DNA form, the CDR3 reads TGCGCCAGCAGCCAGGGACGGAACACCGGGGAGCTGTTTTTT. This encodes CASSQGRNTGELFF.

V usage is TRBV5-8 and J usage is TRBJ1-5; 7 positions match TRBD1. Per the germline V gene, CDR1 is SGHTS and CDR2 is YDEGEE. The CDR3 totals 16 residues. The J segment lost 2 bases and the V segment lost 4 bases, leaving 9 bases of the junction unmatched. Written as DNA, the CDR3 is TGTGCCAGCAGCCCCGGGACAGTGTGGGGCAATCAGCCCCAGCATTTT. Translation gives CASSPGTVWGNQPQHF. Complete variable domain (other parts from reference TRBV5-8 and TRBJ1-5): EAGVTQSPTHLIKTRGQQATLRCSPISGHTSVYWYQQALGLGLQFLLWYDEGEERNRGNFPPRFSGRQFPNYSSELNVNALELEDSALYLCASSPGTVWGNQPQHFGDGTRLSIL.

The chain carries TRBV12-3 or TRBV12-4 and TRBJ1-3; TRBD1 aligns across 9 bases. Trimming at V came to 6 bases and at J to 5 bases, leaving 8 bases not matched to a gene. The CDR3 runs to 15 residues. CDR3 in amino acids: CASRRTGVERNTIYF. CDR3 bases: TGTGCCAGCAGAAGGACAGGGGTCGAGAGAAACACCATATATTTT.

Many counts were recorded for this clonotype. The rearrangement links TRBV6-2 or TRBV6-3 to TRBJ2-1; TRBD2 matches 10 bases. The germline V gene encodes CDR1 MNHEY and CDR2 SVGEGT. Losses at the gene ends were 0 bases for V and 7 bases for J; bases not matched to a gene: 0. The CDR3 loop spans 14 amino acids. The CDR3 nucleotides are TGTGCCAGCAGTTACTCTAGCGGGGGGAATGAGCAGTTCTTC. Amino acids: CASSYSSGGNEQFF.

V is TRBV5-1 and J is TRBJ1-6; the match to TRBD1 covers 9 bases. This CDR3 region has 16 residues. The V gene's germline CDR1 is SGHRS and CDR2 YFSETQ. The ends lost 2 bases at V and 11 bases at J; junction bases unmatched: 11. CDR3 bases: TGCGCCAGCAGCTTAGAAGGACAGGGGACGGGGCCACCCCTCCACTTT. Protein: CASSLEGQGTGPPLHF.

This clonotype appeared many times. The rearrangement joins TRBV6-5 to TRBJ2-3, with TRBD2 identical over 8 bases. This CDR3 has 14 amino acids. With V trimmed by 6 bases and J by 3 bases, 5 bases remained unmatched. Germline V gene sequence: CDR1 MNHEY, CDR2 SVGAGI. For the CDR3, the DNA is TGTGCCAGCAGGGCGGGGGGCGCGACAGATACGCAGTATTTT. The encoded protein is CASRAGGATDTQYF.

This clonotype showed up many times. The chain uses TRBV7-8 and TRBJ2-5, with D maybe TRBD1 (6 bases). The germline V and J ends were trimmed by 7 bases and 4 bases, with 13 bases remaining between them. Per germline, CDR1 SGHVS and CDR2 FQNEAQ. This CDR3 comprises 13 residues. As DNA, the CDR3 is TGTGCCAGCACCAAACCCAGGGGAGAGACCCAGTACTTC. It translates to CASTKPRGETQYF.

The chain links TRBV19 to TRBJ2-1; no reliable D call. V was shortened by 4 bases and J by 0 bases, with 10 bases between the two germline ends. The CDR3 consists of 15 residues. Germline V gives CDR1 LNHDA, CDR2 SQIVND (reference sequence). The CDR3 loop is CASSREIGSYNEQFF. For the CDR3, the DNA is TGTGCCAGTAGTAGAGAAATTGGCTCCTACAATGAGCAGTTCTTC.